Each of the 27 T cell receptor beta chains below was sequenced from the same sample in a study of blood T cell repertoires in COVID-19 (dated by TCRdb to about 2020). Library prep was done by the immunoSEQ multiplex PCR assay. The immuneACCESS repertoire file appears here via TCRdb, limited to in-frame rearrangements. These files lack a portion of the clones; in checked studies, under half of the deficit traces to unresolved V genes, and the cause of the others is not known. This sample gives roughly 120,000 clones in total; about 85% of them show up just once. Around 5.5% of the sample is taken by the ten largest. Sample: peripheral blood. These receptors were collected from a woman between 55 and 75 years old with COVID-19, enrolled during active disease.

This rearrangement joins TRBV7-9 to TRBJ1-4; the D gene is possibly TRBD1 (6 bases). Germline-derived CDR1 and CDR2 are SEHNR and FQNEAQ (reference sequence). The CDR3 runs 14 residues. Between the trimmed V and J ends, which lost 5 bases and 5 bases, there was a span of 12 bases. This chain's CDR3 is CASSQDRPNEKLFF. DNA of the CDR3: TGTGCCAGCAGCCAAGACAGGCCAAATGAAAAACTGTTTTTT.

The genes are TRBV5-6 and TRBJ1-2; the D gene is possibly TRBD1 (6 bases). CDR1 and CDR2 (germline): SGHDT, YYEEEE. The CDR3 is made up of 15 amino acids. V gave up 1 base and J gave up 3 bases, with 13 bases separating them. The CDR3 DNA sequence: TGTGCCAGCAGCTTGCTACAGGGCTTGGACTATGGCTACACCTTC. Amino acid sequence: CASSLLQGLDYGYTF. Using reference TRBV5-6 and TRBJ1-2 for the parts outside the CDR3, the full variable domain is DAGVTQSPTHLIKTRGQQVTLRCSPKSGHDTVSWYQQALGQGPQFIFQYYEEEERQRGNFPDRFSGHQFPNYSSELNVNALLLGDSALYLCASSLLQGLDYGYTFGSGTRLTVV.

This clone was seen once. The V call is TRBV12-3 or TRBV12-4, the J call TRBJ1-5, with D unclear. The CDR3 spans 13 residues. V lost 3 bases, J lost 1 base, and 4 bases lay in between. The CDR3 sequence: CASSLGSNQPQHF. CDR3 in DNA: TGTGCCAGCAGTTTGGGCAGCAATCAGCCCCAGCATTTT.

The J gene is TRBJ1-1, the V gene TRBV4-2; possibly TRBD1 for D (6 bases). This CDR3 region has 13 residues. V lost 0 bases, J lost 11 bases, and 13 bases lay in between. Germline V gene lookup returns CDR1 LGHNA and CDR2 YNFKEQ. CDR3 region: CASSQDGGTTAFF. The DNA for the CDR3 is TGTGCCAGCAGCCAAGATGGTGGGACAACGGCTTTCTTT.

In DNA, the CDR3 is TGTGCCAGCAGTGTAGGGACAGGGCGCGCTGAAGCTTTCTTT. It codes for CASSVGTGRAEAFF. V and J are TRBV2 and TRBJ1-1; 9 nucleotides align to TRBD1. J lost 6 bases, V lost 4 bases, and 6 bases had no gene match. The CDR3 is 14 residues long. Per the germline V gene, CDR1 is SNHLY and CDR2 is FYNNEI.

The chain couples TRBV7-9 to TRBJ1-6; 8 bases are shared with TRBD1. V lost 6 bases and J lost 2; bases outside the gene matches: 6. Germline V gene data show CDR1 as SEHNR and CDR2 as FQNEAQ (reference sequence). CDR3 size: 16 residues. The CDR3 reads CASSPAGGAYNSPLHF. The DNA of the CDR3 is TGTGCCAGCAGTCCGGCAGGGGGCGCCTATAATTCACCCCTCCACTTT. Combining the CDR3 with reference TRBV7-9 and TRBJ1-6 gives the whole variable domain DTGVSQNPRHKITKRGQNVTFRCDPISEHNRLYWYRQTLGQGPEFLTYFQNEAQLEKSRLLSDRFSAERPKGSFSTLEIQRTEQGDSAMYLCASSPAGGAYNSPLHFGNGTRLTVT.

The chain is built from TRBV12-5 and TRBJ1-1; no firm D call. The germline CDR1 and CDR2 sequences are LGHNT and FRNRAP. Trimming took 1 base from V and 4 from J, leaving 10 bases between them. The CDR3 consists of 14 residues. In DNA form, the CDR3 reads TGTGCTAGTGGTTTGGGGCCCGGAGGCACTGAAGCTTTCTTT. Its translation is CASGLGPGGTEAFF. Full variable domain (rest looked up from reference TRBV12-5 and TRBJ1-1): DARVTQTPRHKVTEMGQEVTMRCQPILGHNTVFWYRQTMMQGLELLAYFRNRAPLDDSGMPKDRFSAEMPDATLATLKIQPSEPRDSAVYFCASGLGPGGTEAFFGQGTRLTVV.

The chain joins TRBV6-5 to TRBJ1-2; no clear D gene. This CDR3 is built from 15 residues. Germline values: CDR1 MNHEY, CDR2 SVGAGI. V lost 3 bases to trimming and J lost 2 bases, with 13 bases between them. As DNA, the CDR3 is TGTGCCAGCAGTTATACCGTGCCCCGGAACTATGGCTACACCTTC. Residues: CASSYTVPRNYGYTF.

The rearrangement uses TRBV2 and TRBJ1-5; TRBD1 matches 8 bases. Germline V gene data show CDR1 as SNHLY and CDR2 as FYNNEI. The V and J ends lost 2 bases and 4 bases, in that order; junction bases with no gene match: 4. The length of the CDR3 is 15 residues. The CDR3 here is CASSEMRQGNQPQHF. The CDR3 DNA follows: TGTGCCAGCAGTGAAATGAGACAGGGGAATCAGCCCCAGCATTTT.

V usage is TRBV10-3 and J usage is TRBJ1-5, with a tentative D call TRBD1 (5 bases). This CDR3 has 15 residues. Germline V gene data show CDR1 as ENHRY and CDR2 as SYGVKD. With 11 bases removed from V and 1 base from J, the gap between germline ends came to 18 bases. CDR3 sequence reads: CACGQGDSSNQPQHF. For the CDR3, the DNA is TGTGCCTGTGGACAAGGAGACTCCAGCAATCAGCCCCAGCATTTT.

The rearrangement uses TRBV11-2 and TRBJ2-7; 8 nucleotides agree with TRBD1. V shed 3 bases and J 7 bases; nucleotides not matched to a gene: 8. Per germline, CDR1 SGHAT and CDR2 FQNNGV. The CDR3 length is 14 residues. The CDR3 is CASSLDRVVGEQYF. The CDR3, as DNA: TGTGCCAGCAGCTTGGACAGGGTCGTGGGGGAGCAGTACTTC.

This clone was counted only a few times. The V gene is TRBV13, the J gene TRBJ2-3; possibly TRBD1 for D (6 bases). The CDR3 is 16 residues long. The V gene's germline CDR1 is PRHDT and CDR2 FYEKMQ (reference sequence). The V end lost 5 bases, the J end lost 1 base, and 16 bases lay between the germline ends. As DNA, the CDR3 is TGTGCCAGCAGCGTCAGGGGCGTCATTCGCACAGATACGCAGTATTTT. Its protein is CASSVRGVIRTDTQYF.

This clone was seen a few times. V usage is TRBV27 and J usage is TRBJ1-4; 7 bases are a match to TRBD1. V dropped 2 bases and J dropped 6; count of bases not matched to a gene: 6. CDR1 is MNHEY and CDR2 is SMNVEV in the germline V gene (reference sequence). There are 15 residues in the CDR3. CDR3: CASSLGGTADEKLFF. As DNA, the CDR3 is TGTGCCAGCAGTTTAGGGGGGACAGCGGATGAAAAACTGTTTTTT.

V usage is TRBV29-1 and J usage is TRBJ2-7, with 14 bases fitting TRBD2. Germline V gives CDR1 SQVTM, CDR2 ANQGSEA. The CDR3 contains 15 residues. Trimming took 6 bases from V and 7 from J; bases not matched to a gene: 11. The CDR3 nucleotides are TGCAGCGTCGAGGGACTAGCGGGGGCAAGAGGGGAGCAGTACTTC. This translates into CSVEGLAGARGEQYF.

The genes are TRBV24-1 and TRBJ1-5, with 7 positions matching TRBD1. The J segment lost 2 bases and the V segment lost 6 bases, leaving 6 bases of the junction unmatched. Germline CDR1 is KGHDR and CDR2 is SFDVKD. CDR3 length: 15 residues. The CDR3 DNA reads as TGTGCCACCAGTTTAGGGACAGAGGGCAATCAGCCCCAGCATTTT. It codes for CATSLGTEGNQPQHF.

As DNA, the CDR3 is TGTGCCAGCACCCTATCCGGTCCCCCTCCCGGGGAGCTGTTTTTT. It specifies CASTLSGPPPGELFF. J is TRBJ2-2 and V is TRBV27; D call uncertain. CDR3 length equals 15 residues. Germline lookup yields CDR1 MNHEY and CDR2 SMNVEV (reference sequence). Trimming took 7 bases from V and 6 from J, leaving 18 bases between them.

The gene calls are TRBV7-2 and TRBJ2-1; maybe TRBD1 (5 bases). This CDR3 comprises 13 residues. Germline V lookup: CDR1 SGHTA, CDR2 FQGNSA. V gave up 1 base and J gave up 6 bases, with 7 bases separating them. The CDR3 region is CASSLGQGNEQFF. The CDR3 nucleotides are TGTGCCAGCAGCTTAGGGCAGGGCAATGAGCAGTTCTTC.

The V and J genes are TRBV13 and TRBJ2-3; D gene unclear. The germline CDR1 and CDR2 sequences are PRHDT and FYEKMQ (reference sequence). This CDR3 comprises 12 residues. Trimming removed 3 bases at V and 4 bases at J, with 5 bases between. The CDR3 spells CASSFGPDTQYF. CDR3 nucleotide sequence: TGTGCCAGCAGCTTTGGGCCAGATACGCAGTATTTT.

Of note for this clone: A read error may account for a junction end that differs from germline. The chain joins TRBV7-2 to TRBJ2-7; 7 bases agree with TRBD2. The length of the CDR3 is 13 residues. CDR1 is SGHTA and CDR2 is FQGNSA in the germline V gene. CDR3 sequence: CASKAGDRFEQHF. For the CDR3, the DNA is TGTGCCAGCAAGGCGGGGGACCGGTTCGAGCAGCACTTC.

The chain links TRBV19 to TRBJ1-5, with TRBD1 as a possible D gene (6 bases). V gave up 7 bases and J gave up 1 base, with 17 bases separating them. This CDR3 comprises 16 residues. Germline loops: CDR1 LNHDA, CDR2 SQIVND (reference sequence). The CDR3: CASTQTGGRSNQPQHF. CDR3 nucleotides: TGTGCCAGTACCCAAACGGGGGGCAGAAGCAATCAGCCCCAGCATTTT.

This sequence joins TRBV7-9 and TRBJ2-5; no definite D call. V dropped 1 base and J dropped 3 bases, with 12 bases sitting between them. The germline V gene encodes CDR1 SEHNR and CDR2 FQNEAQ (reference sequence). CDR3 length: 15 residues. Here the CDR3 DNA reads TGTGCCAGCAGCTTAGTCGCCGGCGGCGAAGAGACCCAGTACTTC. It specifies CASSLVAGGEETQYF.

The chain joins TRBV7-2 to TRBJ1-2; D is uncertain. Germline values: CDR1 SGHTA, CDR2 FQGNSA. This CDR3 region has 13 residues. V shed 5 bases and J shed 8 bases, with 15 bases lying between them. This chain's CDR3 is CASSQAGGRGYTF. CDR3 DNA: TGTGCCAGCAGCCAGGCGGGCGGTAGGGGCTACACCTTC.

The genes are TRBV3-1 (or the pseudogene TRBV3-2) and TRBJ1-1; D is undetermined. V lost 4 bases, J lost 0 bases, and 6 bases lay in between. There are 13 residues in the CDR3. Germline V CDR1 and CDR2: LGHDT, YNNKEL (reference sequence). CDR3 sequence reads: CASSLNLNTEAFF. The CDR3 DNA reads as TGTGCCAGCAGCCTAAATCTGAACACTGAAGCTTTCTTT.

The chain recombines TRBV10-3 with TRBJ1-3; maybe TRBD1 (5 bases). CDR3 size: 16 residues. In germline, CDR1 is ENHRY, CDR2 SYGVKD. Trimming pared 7 bases from V and 1 base from J, leaving 17 bases between. The CDR3 DNA is TGTGCCATCACTACCGAGCGTGGGGGGTCTGGAAACACCATATATTTT. This encodes CAITTERGGSGNTIYF.

V and J are TRBV30 and TRBJ1-1, with D unresolved. Between the trimmed V and J ends, which lost 7 bases and 0 bases, there was a span of 15 bases. Per the germline V gene, CDR1 is GTSNPN and CDR2 is SVGIG (reference sequence). The CDR3 has 14 amino acids. The chain's CDR3 is CALERGPMNTEAFF. The DNA of the CDR3 is TGTGCCTTGGAGAGAGGTCCCATGAACACTGAAGCTTTCTTT.

The sample holds a few counts of this clone. This rearrangement joins TRBV27 to TRBJ2-7; TRBD2 matches 8 bases. Trimming cost V 8 bases and J 0 bases; bases outside gene matches: 6. This CDR3 spans 14 amino acids. Germline V CDR1 and CDR2: MNHEY, SMNVEV (reference sequence). The CDR3 region is CASLRTSSSYEQYF. The CDR3 DNA sequence: TGTGCCAGCCTACGGACTAGCTCCTCCTACGAGCAGTACTTC.

As DNA, the CDR3 is TGTGCCACCGGGGCGGGGGCCCTCACAGATACGCAGTATTTT. Translating gives CATGAGALTDTQYF. V and J are TRBV24-1 and TRBJ2-3; weak D call: TRBD2 (7 bases). V lost 9 bases, J lost 2 bases, and 14 bases lay in between. Germline V gene data show CDR1 as KGHDR and CDR2 as SFDVKD. The CDR3 loop spans 14 amino acids.